A single sample is the source of the 24 T cell receptor beta chains below, sequenced in a study of cytomegalovirus exposure and HLA in healthy donors. The PCR made use of 60 Vbeta and 13 Jbeta primers. Profiling relied on immunoSEQ multiplex PCR, and the TCRdb table lists in-frame clones only, not all of them. The sample totals approximately 100,000 clones; its top ten clones hold about 0.59%. Material for sequencing was PBMCs. The receptor source for this set is a man aged 45-65 years in good health and CMV-seronegative.

In DNA, the CDR3 is TGTGCCAGCATTTCAAACAGGGCTGTGGGAACTGAAGCTTTCTTT. Residues: CASISNRAVGTEAFF. The chain couples TRBV11-2 to TRBJ1-1; possible D gene TRBD1, 6 bases. This CDR3 contains 15 residues. Trimming cost V 7 bases and J 5 bases, with 20 bases left between them. The germline V gene encodes CDR1 SGHAT and CDR2 FQNNGV.

The chain joins TRBV5-4 to TRBJ1-2; tentative D call: TRBD1 (6 bases). The V gene lost 4 bases and the J gene lost 8 bases, with 18 bases spanning the gap. The germline gives CDR1 SGHNT, CDR2 YYREEE (reference sequence). This CDR3 contains 14 residues. CDR3 sequence reads: CASSHRTEPGGYTF. The DNA of the CDR3 is TGTGCCAGCAGCCATCGGACAGAGCCTGGGGGCTACACCTTC.

The chain recombines TRBV7-9 with TRBJ1-1, with D tentatively TRBD1 (6 bases). V lost 5 bases and J lost 2, with 12 bases in between. This CDR3 has 14 amino acids. Germline lookup yields CDR1 SEHNR and CDR2 FQNEAQ (reference sequence). The CDR3 region is CASSQGWGNTEAFF. CDR3 in DNA: TGTGCCAGCAGCCAGGGGTGGGGCAACACTGAAGCTTTCTTT. The full variable domain, its missing parts supplied by reference TRBV7-9 and TRBJ1-1, is DTGVSQNPRHKITKRGQNVTFRCDPISEHNRLYWYRQTLGQGPEFLTYFQNEAQLEKSRLLSDRFSAERPKGSFSTLEIQRTEQGDSAMYLCASSQGWGNTEAFFGQGTRLTVV.

The V gene is TRBV7-6, the J gene TRBJ2-3; 10 bases map to TRBD1. Per the germline V gene, CDR1 is SGHVS and CDR2 is FNYEAQ. This CDR3 has 14 residues. V was pared by 4 bases and J by 12 bases, with 10 bases of the junction left unmatched. The CDR3 DNA sequence: TGTGCCAGCAGCTACACTGGACAGGGGGGATATCAGTATTTT. Translating it yields CASSYTGQGGYQYF. Full variable domain (outside the CDR3, taken from reference TRBV7-6 and TRBJ2-3): GAGVSQSPRYKVTKRGQDVALRCDPISGHVSLYWYRQALGQGPEFLTYFNYEAQQDKSGLPNDRFSAERPEGSISTLTIQRTEQRDSAMYRCASSYTGQGGYQYFGPGTRLTVL.

The chain employs TRBV7-2 and TRBJ2-2; TRBD2 agrees at 7 bases. V gave up 1 base and J gave up 5 bases; unmatched junction bases: 13. The CDR3 loop spans 18 amino acids. CDR1 and CDR2 from the germline V gene are SGHTA and FQGNSA. The chain's CDR3 is CASSLVVASGKITGELFF. In nucleotides, the CDR3 is TGTGCCAGCAGCTTAGTCGTCGCTAGCGGAAAAATAACCGGGGAGCTGTTTTTT.

The J gene is TRBJ1-2, the V gene TRBV4-2; 9 positions match TRBD1. Germline lookup yields CDR1 LGHNA and CDR2 YNFKEQ. Trimming at V came to 1 base and at J to 0 bases, leaving 3 bases not matched to a gene. The CDR3 contains 16 residues. This CDR3 is CASSQVGQGANYGYTF. CDR3 DNA: TGTGCCAGCAGCCAAGTGGGACAGGGAGCTAACTATGGCTACACCTTC.

J is TRBJ1-1 and V is TRBV4-1; D perhaps matches TRBD1 (6 bases). Per germline, CDR1 MGHRA and CDR2 YSYEKL. CDR3 size: 15 residues. Trimming took 4 bases from V and 5 from J, leaving 17 bases between them. In DNA, the CDR3 is TGCGCCAGCAGCCCGAAAGGGGGGGTTGGGACTGAAGCTTTCTTT. It yields the protein CASSPKGGVGTEAFF.

The CDR3: CASSPPSVYNEQFF. CDR3 nucleotides: TGTGCCAGCTCACCACCGTCAGTCTACAATGAGCAGTTCTTC. The chain has TRBV18 and TRBJ2-1; D gene ambiguous. There are 14 residues in the CDR3. CDR1 and CDR2 from the germline V gene are KGHSH and LQKENI. Between the trimmed V and J ends, which lost 0 bases and 3 bases, there was a span of 6 bases.

The chain has TRBV7-6 and TRBJ2-7, with TRBD1 as a possible D gene (6 bases). Germline CDR1 SGHVS, CDR2 FNYEAQ. With 5 bases removed from V and 0 bases from J, the gap between germline ends came to 17 bases. The CDR3 spans 16 residues. The CDR3 DNA sequence: TGTGCCAGCAGCCTCTCCGGGACACTGAGCTCCTACGAGCAGTACTTC. This encodes CASSLSGTLSSYEQYF.

The chain's CDR3 is CASSLGGASGDTYEQYF. CDR3 in DNA: TGCGCCAGCAGCTTGGGAGGGGCTAGCGGGGATACCTACGAGCAGTACTTC. The J gene is TRBJ2-7, the V gene TRBV5-1; 9 nucleotides match TRBD2. J gave up 2 bases and V 0 bases, and 9 bases lay outside the gene matches. The CDR3 sequence is 17 residues long. The germline gives CDR1 SGHRS, CDR2 YFSETQ.

This chain connects TRBV5-1 to TRBJ1-1; weak D call: TRBD1 (6 bases). Germline V CDR1 and CDR2: SGHRS, YFSETQ. V lost 0 bases and J lost 11, with 14 bases in between. This CDR3 spans 13 amino acids. CDR3 nucleotides: TGCGCCAGCAGCTTGGAGACAGGAATTCAGGCTTTCTTT. It translates to CASSLETGIQAFF.

Here the CDR3 DNA reads TGTGCCAGCAGCTTAGCGGGGCCGAGTTCACCCCTCCACTTT. It specifies CASSLAGPSSPLHF. The chain combines TRBV7-9 with TRBJ1-6; tentatively, D is TRBD1 (5 bases). This CDR3 spans 14 amino acids. Germline V lookup: CDR1 SEHNR, CDR2 FQNEAQ (reference sequence). The V end lost 0 bases, the J end lost 9 bases, and 9 bases lay between the germline ends. The complete variable domain, with remaining parts taken from reference TRBV7-9 and TRBJ1-6, reads DTGVSQNPRHKITKRGQNVTFRCDPISEHNRLYWYRQTLGQGPEFLTYFQNEAQLEKSRLLSDRFSAERPKGSFSTLEIQRTEQGDSAMYLCASSLAGPSSPLHFGNGTRLTVT.

V and J are TRBV18 and TRBJ1-1; 7 nucleotides agree with TRBD1. With 2 bases clipped from V and 4 bases from J, the junction kept 10 bases outside the gene matches. The CDR3 has 16 residues. Germline-derived CDR1 and CDR2 are KGHSH and LQKENI. Written as DNA, the CDR3 is TGTGCCAGCTCACCAGGCCAGGGGGGCGCTTTCACTGAAGCTTTCTTT. It translates to CASSPGQGGAFTEAFF. The variable domain in full, with the rest retrieved from reference TRBV18 and TRBJ1-1, is NAGVMQNPRHLVRRRGQEARLRCSPMKGHSHVYWYRQLPEEGLKFMVYLQKENIIDESGMPKERFSAEFPKEGPSILRIQQVVRGDSAAYFCASSPGQGGAFTEAFFGQGTRLTVV.

The genes are TRBV6-1 and TRBJ2-7; no clear D. V lost 10 bases, J lost 1 base, and 11 bases lay in between. The V gene's germline CDR1 is MNHNS and CDR2 SASEGT. The CDR3 totals 12 residues. The CDR3 nucleotides are TGTGCCACCAGGTGGCCGTCCTACGAGCAGTACTTC. Translation gives CATRWPSYEQYF.

The chain recombines TRBV13 with TRBJ1-1; the D gene is possibly TRBD1 (6 bases). V was shortened by 4 bases and J by 0 bases, with 12 bases between the two germline ends. The CDR3 is 15 amino acids. Germline CDR1 PRHDT, CDR2 FYEKMQ (reference sequence). Here the CDR3 reads CASSSAGAMNTEAFF. The CDR3, as DNA: TGTGCCAGCAGCTCCGCGGGGGCGATGAACACTGAAGCTTTCTTT.

The genes are TRBV19 and TRBJ1-1, with D perhaps matching TRBD1 (6 bases). Looked up from germline, CDR1 is LNHDA and CDR2 is SQIVND (reference sequence). V was pared by 4 bases and J by 1 base, with 13 bases between. The CDR3 length is 15 residues. The CDR3 here is CASSTPGTQNTEAFF. The CDR3, as DNA: TGTGCCAGTAGTACCCCCGGGACACAGAACACTGAAGCTTTCTTT.

The V and J genes are TRBV19 and TRBJ2-2, with a weak D call TRBD2 (5 bases). With 3 bases removed from V and 1 base from J, the gap between germline ends came to 9 bases. Germline loops: CDR1 LNHDA, CDR2 SQIVND (reference sequence). The CDR3 is 15 residues long. CDR3 region: CASSIRGVNTGELFF. Written as DNA, the CDR3 is TGTGCCAGTAGTATCCGGGGAGTGAACACCGGGGAGCTGTTTTTT.

Regarding this clone: An end of the junction differs from the germline gene, which may be a read error. The chain employs TRBV7-7 and TRBJ2-3; D may be TRBD2 (7 bases). Germline CDR1 reads SSHAT; CDR2 reads FNYEAQ (reference sequence). The CDR3 loop spans 13 amino acids. CDR3 DNA: TGTGCTAGCAGTCAAGGGGGGGCAGATACGCAGTATTTT. It yields the protein CASSQGGADTQYF.

The chain links TRBV7-2 to TRBJ2-2; 10 nucleotides line up with TRBD2. CDR1 and CDR2 from the germline V gene are SGHTA and FQGNSA. The CDR3 spans 16 residues. V lost 5 bases to trimming and J lost 5 bases; unmatched junction nucleotides: 8. In DNA, the CDR3 is TGTGCCAGCAGCCCCTCAGCGGGGGGGGTTACCGGGGAGCTGTTTTTT. Its protein product is CASSPSAGGVTGELFF.

The genes are TRBV14 and TRBJ1-4; a possible D gene is TRBD1 (6 bases). CDR3 length equals 13 residues. CDR1 and CDR2 (germline): SGHDN, FVKESK. V lost 4 bases and J 6 bases, leaving 9 bases between the germline ends. CDR3 nucleotide sequence: TGTGCCAGCAGCCGGGGGACACATGAAAAACTGTTTTTT. Residues: CASSRGTHEKLFF.

The V call is TRBV6-6, the J call TRBJ2-5; D is unresolved. TRBJ2-7 matches the DNA end more closely, so the J call is doubtful. Germline CDR1 is MNHNY and CDR2 is SVGAGI (reference sequence). The CDR3 is 13 amino acids. CDR3 loop: CASRRTVDYEQYF. The CDR3 DNA follows: TGTGCCAGCCGACGGACGGTGGACTACGAGCAGTACTTC.

The rearrangement links TRBV19 to TRBJ1-1; no clear D. Between the trimmed V and J ends, which lost 5 bases and 2 bases, there was a span of 9 bases. There are 13 residues in the CDR3. Germline V gives CDR1 LNHDA, CDR2 SQIVND (reference sequence). The CDR3 is CASSLTHNTEAFF. CDR3 in DNA: TGTGCCAGTAGTCTGACACACAACACTGAAGCTTTCTTT.

The chain is built from TRBV29-1 and TRBJ1-2; perhaps TRBD1 as D (6 bases). The CDR3 contains 14 residues. V shed 6 bases and J shed 0 bases, with 14 bases lying between them. The V gene's germline CDR1 is SQVTM and CDR2 ANQGSEA. The CDR3, as DNA: TGCAGCGTGCTAGGGGGTGAAACTAACTATGGCTACACCTTC. Residues: CSVLGGETNYGYTF.

This chain links TRBV2 with TRBJ1-1, with a weak D call TRBD1 (5 bases). The length of the CDR3 is 14 residues. CDR1 is SNHLY and CDR2 is FYNNEI in the germline V gene. V was cut by 3 bases and J by 4 bases, with 12 bases left in between. CDR3 in amino acids: CASSDRPGGTEAFF. The CDR3 DNA follows: TGTGCCAGCAGTGATAGACCCGGGGGCACTGAAGCTTTCTTT.